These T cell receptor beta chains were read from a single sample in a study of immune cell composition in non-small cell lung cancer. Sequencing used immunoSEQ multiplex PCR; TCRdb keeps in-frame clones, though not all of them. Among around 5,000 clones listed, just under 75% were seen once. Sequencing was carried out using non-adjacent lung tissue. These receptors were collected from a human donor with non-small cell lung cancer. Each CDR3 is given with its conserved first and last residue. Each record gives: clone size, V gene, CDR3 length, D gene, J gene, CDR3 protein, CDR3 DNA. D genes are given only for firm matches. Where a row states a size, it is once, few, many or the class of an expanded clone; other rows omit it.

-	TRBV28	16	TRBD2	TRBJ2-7	CASSQNPTGGRYEQYF	TGTGCCAGCAGCCAAAATCCGACTGGCGGGAGGTACGAGCAGTACTTC
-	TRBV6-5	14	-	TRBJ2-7	CASRRQGGSYEQYF	TGTGCCAGCAGACGTCAGGGGGGATCCTACGAGCAGTACTTC
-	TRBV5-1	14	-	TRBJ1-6	CASSGGAGNSPLHF	TGCGCCAGCAGCGGGGGCGCTGGAAATTCACCCCTCCACTTT
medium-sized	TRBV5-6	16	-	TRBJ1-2	CASSFWGREGADGYTF	TGTGCCAGCAGCTTCTGGGGTCGGGAGGGCGCCGATGGCTACACCTTC
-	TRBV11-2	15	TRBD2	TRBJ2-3	CASSSLAGGTDTQYF	TGTGCCAGCAGCTCATTAGCGGGGGGCACAGATACGCAGTATTTT
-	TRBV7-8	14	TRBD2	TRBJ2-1	CASSLFAGDNEQFF	TGTGCCAGCAGCTTATTCGCGGGGGACAATGAGCAGTTCTTC
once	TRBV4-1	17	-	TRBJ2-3	CASSQDWGKRGTDTQYF	TGCGCCAGCAGCCAAGATTGGGGCAAGCGGGGCACAGATACGCAGTATTTT
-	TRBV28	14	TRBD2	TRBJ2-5	CAQSRAGGGETQYF	TGTGCCCAGTCCCGAGCGGGAGGCGGAGAGACCCAGTACTTC
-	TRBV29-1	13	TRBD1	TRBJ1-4	CSVTGTGGQKLFF	TGCAGCGTGACCGGGACAGGGGGACAAAAACTGTTTTTT
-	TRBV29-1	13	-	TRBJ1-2	CSVTGLSGDGYTF	TGCAGCGTAACGGGACTCTCAGGAGATGGCTACACCTTC
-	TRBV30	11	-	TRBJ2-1	CAWSRDNEQFF	TGTGCCTGGAGTCGGGACAATGAGCAGTTCTTC
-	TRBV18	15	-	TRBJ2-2	CASSPRTATTGELFF	TGTGCCAGCTCACCTAGGACAGCCACCACCGGGGAGCTGTTTTTT
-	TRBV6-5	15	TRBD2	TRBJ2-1	CASSYGLAELNEQFF	TGTGCCAGCAGTTACGGACTAGCGGAGCTCAATGAGCAGTTCTTC
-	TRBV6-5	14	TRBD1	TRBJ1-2	CASSYGGQPYGYTF	TGTGCCAGCAGTTACGGGGGACAGCCCTATGGCTACACCTTC
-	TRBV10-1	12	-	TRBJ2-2	CASSGRIGELFF	TGCGCCAGCAGTGGGAGGATCGGGGAGCTGTTTTTT
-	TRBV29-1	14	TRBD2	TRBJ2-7	CSVGTSGRALEQYF	TGCAGCGTTGGGACTAGCGGGAGGGCCCTCGAGCAGTACTTC
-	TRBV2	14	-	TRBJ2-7	CASSEPGSSYEQYF	TGTGCCAGCAGTGAACCCGGGAGCTCCTACGAGCAGTACTTC
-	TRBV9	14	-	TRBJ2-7	CASSVGNSAYEQYF	TGTGCCAGCAGCGTAGGTAATAGCGCATACGAGCAGTACTTC
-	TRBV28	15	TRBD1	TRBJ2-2	CASSTGTGVPGELFF	TGTGCCAGCAGTACCGGGACAGGGGTACCCGGGGAGCTGTTTTTT
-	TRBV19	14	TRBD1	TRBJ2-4	CASSTLTGENIQYF	TGTGCCAGTAGTACCCTGACAGGGGAAAACATTCAGTACTTC
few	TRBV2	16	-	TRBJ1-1	CASSEARGGLNTEAFF	TGTGCCAGCAGTGAAGCGCGGGGGGGGTTGAACACTGAAGCTTTCTTT
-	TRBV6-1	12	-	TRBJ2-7	CASRDQGSVQYF	TGTGCCAGCAGGGACCAGGGATCAGTGCAGTACTTC
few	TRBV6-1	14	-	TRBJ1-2	CASSEDGGNYGYTF	TGTGCCAGCAGTGAAGACGGAGGGAACTATGGCTACACCTTC
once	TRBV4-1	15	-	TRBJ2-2	CASSSGVANTGELFF	TGCGCCAGCAGCTCAGGCGTAGCGAACACCGGGGAGCTGTTTTTT
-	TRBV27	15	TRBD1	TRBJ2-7	CASRSTGTRSYEQYF	TGTGCCAGCAGGTCGACAGGGACGAGGTCCTACGAGCAGTACTTC
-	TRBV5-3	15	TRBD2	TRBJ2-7	CARKKLAGGLYEQYF	TGTGCCAGAAAGAAATTGGCGGGAGGCCTCTACGAGCAGTACTTC
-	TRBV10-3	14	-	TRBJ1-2	CAISGQEFAFGYTF	TGTGCCATCAGTGGGCAAGAATTCGCCTTTGGCTACACCTTC
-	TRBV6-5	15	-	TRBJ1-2	CASSYGGGINYGYTF	TGTGCCAGCAGTTACGGGGGGGGCATTAACTATGGCTACACCTTC